This is a list of T cell receptor beta chains from one sample in a study of blood T cells in healthy people across ages. TCRdb reprocessed the 5' RACE reads with MiXCR, giving one entry per CDR3 protein. Of around 1,600,000 distinct CDR3 sequences in the sample, approximately 39% were seen once. The sample was blood. The receptors come from a woman aged 18 to 35 in good health. Each CDR3 is given without its conserved first and last residue. Only some rows state a clone size, as once, few, many or a class for expanded clones.

>TRBV6-5|TRBJ2-7|few|12
ASSRQNSGYEQY
>TRBV5-1|TRBJ2-3|few|12
ASNLAVGTDTQY
>TRBV28|TRBJ1-4|NA|12
ASSRATGHEKLF
>TRBV7-9|TRBJ2-7|NA|15
ASSFLFRGRAHNEQY
>TRBV10-2|TRBJ1-5|NA|12
ASSESTRNQPQH
>TRBV20-1|TRBJ1-2|NA|10
SAPGGPGGYT
>TRBV6-2/TRBV6-3|TRBJ2-5|NA|11
ASMGTSYNEQY
>TRBV6-2/TRBV6-3|TRBJ2-3|NA|13
ASRPLAGITDTQY
>TRBV6-5|TRBJ1-3|few|10
ASKSSGNTIY
>TRBV6-5|TRBJ2-1|NA|11
ASSPLDRGVRF
>TRBV30|TRBJ1-5|once|11
AFLTGYNQPQH
>TRBV3-1|TRBJ2-5|NA|11
ASSRRGWEEQY
>TRBV3-1|TRBJ2-1|NA|10
ASSHAGWGQF
>TRBV18|TRBJ2-5|few|14
ASSPSLAGAFETQY
>TRBV4-1|TRBJ2-5|NA|12
ASSQDLGPETQY
>TRBV7-9|TRBJ2-7|NA|13
ASSSGRERAYEQY
>TRBV15|TRBJ1-1|NA|13
ATSRLPGTNTEAF
>TRBV29-1|TRBJ2-2|NA|14
SGRLWGPGRAGELF
>TRBV12-3/TRBV12-4|TRBJ2-3|NA|11
ASSPMMADTQY
>TRBV20-1|TRBJ2-5|NA|11
SARDLGQETQY
>TRBV29-1|TRBJ2-7|NA|10
SVETNAYEQY
>TRBV12-3/TRBV12-4|TRBJ2-1|NA|15
ASRPRERHSSYNEQF